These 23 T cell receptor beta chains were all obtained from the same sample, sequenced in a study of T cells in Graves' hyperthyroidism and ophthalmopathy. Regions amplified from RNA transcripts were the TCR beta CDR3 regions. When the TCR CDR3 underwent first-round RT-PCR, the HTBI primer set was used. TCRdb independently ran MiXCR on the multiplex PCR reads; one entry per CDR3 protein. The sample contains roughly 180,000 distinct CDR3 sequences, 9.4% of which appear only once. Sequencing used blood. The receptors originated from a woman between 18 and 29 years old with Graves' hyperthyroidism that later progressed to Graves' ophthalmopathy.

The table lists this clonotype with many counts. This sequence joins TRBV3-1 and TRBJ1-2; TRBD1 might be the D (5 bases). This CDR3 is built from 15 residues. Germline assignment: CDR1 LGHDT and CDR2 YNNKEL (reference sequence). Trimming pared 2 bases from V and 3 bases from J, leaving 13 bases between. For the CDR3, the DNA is TGTGCCAGCAGCCAATCCGGGGCTGGCGACTATGGCTACACCTTC. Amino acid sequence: CASSQSGAGDYGYTF.

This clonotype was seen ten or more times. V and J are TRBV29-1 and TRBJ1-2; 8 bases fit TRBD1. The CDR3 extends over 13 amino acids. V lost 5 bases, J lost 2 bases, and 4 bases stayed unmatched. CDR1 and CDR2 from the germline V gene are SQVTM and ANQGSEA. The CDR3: CSVRTGQNYGYTF. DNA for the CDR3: TGCAGCGTTAGGACAGGGCAAAACTATGGCTACACCTTC.

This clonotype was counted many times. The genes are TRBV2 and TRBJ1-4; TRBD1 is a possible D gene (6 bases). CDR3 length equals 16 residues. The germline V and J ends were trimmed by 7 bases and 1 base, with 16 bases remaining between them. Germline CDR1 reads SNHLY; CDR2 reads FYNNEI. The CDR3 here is CASNRQAALTNEKLFF. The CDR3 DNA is TGTGCCAGCAATCGACAGGCCGCCCTAACTAATGAAAAACTGTTTTTT.

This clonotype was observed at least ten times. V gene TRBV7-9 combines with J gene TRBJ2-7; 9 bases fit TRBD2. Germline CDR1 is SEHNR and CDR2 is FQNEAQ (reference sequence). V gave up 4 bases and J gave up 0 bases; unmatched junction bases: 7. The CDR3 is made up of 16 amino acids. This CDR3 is CASSSGSGSLSYEQYF. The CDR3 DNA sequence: TGTGCCAGCAGCTCAGGTAGCGGGAGTCTCTCCTACGAGCAGTACTTC.

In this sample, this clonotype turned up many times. CDR3 amino acids: CAWSVPRRNTEAFF. CDR3 nucleotide sequence: TGTGCCTGGAGTGTACCCAGGCGGAACACTGAAGCTTTCTTT. The chain recombines TRBV30 with TRBJ1-1; D ambiguous. V lost 0 bases, J lost 1 base, and 9 bases lay in between. This CDR3 is built from 14 residues. CDR1 and CDR2 (germline): GTSNPN, SVGIG (reference sequence).

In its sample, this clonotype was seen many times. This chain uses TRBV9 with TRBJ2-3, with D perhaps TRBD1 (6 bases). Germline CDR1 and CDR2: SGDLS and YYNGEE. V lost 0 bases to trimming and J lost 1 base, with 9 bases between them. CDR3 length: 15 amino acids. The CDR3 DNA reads TGTGCCAGCAGCGTAGAGGGGGTGGGCACAGATACGCAGTATTTT. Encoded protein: CASSVEGVGTDTQYF.

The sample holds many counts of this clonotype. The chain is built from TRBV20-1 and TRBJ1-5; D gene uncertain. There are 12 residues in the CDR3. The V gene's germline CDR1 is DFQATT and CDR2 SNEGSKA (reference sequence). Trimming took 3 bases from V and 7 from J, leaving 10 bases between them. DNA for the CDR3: TGCAGTGCTAGTTACTTGGAACAGCCCCAGCATTTT. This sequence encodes CSASYLEQPQHF.

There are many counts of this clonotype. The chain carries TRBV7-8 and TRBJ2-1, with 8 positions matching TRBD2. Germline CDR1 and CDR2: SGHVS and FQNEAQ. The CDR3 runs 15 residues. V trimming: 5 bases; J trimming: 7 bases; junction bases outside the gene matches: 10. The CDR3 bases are TGTGCCAGCAGCCAAAAGCGGGAGAGTCGGAATGAGCAGTTCTTC. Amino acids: CASSQKRESRNEQFF.

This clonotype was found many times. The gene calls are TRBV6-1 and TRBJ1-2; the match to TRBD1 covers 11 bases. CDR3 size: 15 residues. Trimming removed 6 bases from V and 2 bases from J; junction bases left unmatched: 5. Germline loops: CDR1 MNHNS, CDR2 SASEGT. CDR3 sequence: CASRAGQGVNYGYTF. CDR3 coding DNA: TGTGCCAGCAGGGCGGGACAGGGGGTCAACTATGGCTACACCTTC.

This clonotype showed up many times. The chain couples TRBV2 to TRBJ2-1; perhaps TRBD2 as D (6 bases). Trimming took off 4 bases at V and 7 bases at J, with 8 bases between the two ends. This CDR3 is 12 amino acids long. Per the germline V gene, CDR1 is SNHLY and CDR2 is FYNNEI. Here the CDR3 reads CASSGLGNEQFF. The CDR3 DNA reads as TGTGCCAGCAGTGGACTAGGGAATGAGCAGTTCTTC.

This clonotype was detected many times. This CDR3 reads CASSDLPRQGSGYTF. In nucleotides, the CDR3 is TGTGCCAGCAGTGACCTTCCCCGACAGGGCTCTGGCTACACCTTC. This chain joins TRBV6-1 and TRBJ1-2; 7 positions agree with TRBD1. Germline CDR1 and CDR2: MNHNS and SASEGT. With V trimmed by 3 bases and J by 7 bases, 11 bases remained unmatched. CDR3 length: 15 amino acids.

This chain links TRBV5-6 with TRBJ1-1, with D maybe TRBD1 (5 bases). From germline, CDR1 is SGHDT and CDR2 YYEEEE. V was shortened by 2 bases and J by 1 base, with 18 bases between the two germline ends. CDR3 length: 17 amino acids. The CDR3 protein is CASSLAGTAYRNTEAFF. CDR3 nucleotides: TGTGCCAGCAGCTTAGCAGGGACGGCTTATAGGAACACTGAAGCTTTCTTT.

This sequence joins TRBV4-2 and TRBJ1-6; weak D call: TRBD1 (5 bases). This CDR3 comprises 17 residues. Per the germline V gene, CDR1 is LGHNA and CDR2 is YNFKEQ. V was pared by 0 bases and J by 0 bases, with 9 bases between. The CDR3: CASSQEDTSSYNSPLHF. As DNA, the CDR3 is TGTGCCAGCAGCCAAGAGGACACTAGCTCCTATAATTCACCCCTCCACTTT.

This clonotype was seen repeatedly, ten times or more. CDR3: CASSLGLAGGGRQETQYF. As DNA, the CDR3 is TGTGCCAGCAGCCTAGGACTAGCGGGGGGAGGTCGACAAGAGACCCAGTACTTC. The genes are TRBV7-9 and TRBJ2-5, with 14 bases fitting TRBD2. Losses at the gene ends were 5 bases for V and 2 bases for J; bases not matched to a gene: 10. Germline V gene lookup returns CDR1 SEHNR and CDR2 FQNEAQ (reference sequence). This CDR3 contains 18 residues.

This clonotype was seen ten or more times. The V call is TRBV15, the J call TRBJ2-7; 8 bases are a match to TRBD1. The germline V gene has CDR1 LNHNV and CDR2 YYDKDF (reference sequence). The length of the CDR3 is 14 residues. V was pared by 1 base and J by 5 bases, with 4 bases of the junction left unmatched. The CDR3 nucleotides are TGTGCCACCAGCAGAGGACAGGGGCCCAACGAGCAGTACTTC. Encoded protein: CATSRGQGPNEQYF.

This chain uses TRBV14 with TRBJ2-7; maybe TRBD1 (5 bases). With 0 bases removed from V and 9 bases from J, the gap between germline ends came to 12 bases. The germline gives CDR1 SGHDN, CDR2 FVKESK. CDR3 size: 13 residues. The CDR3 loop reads CASSQDGGHRQYF. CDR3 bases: TGTGCCAGCAGCCAAGATGGCGGACACCGGCAGTACTTC. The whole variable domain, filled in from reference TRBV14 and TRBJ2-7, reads EAGVTQFPSHSVIEKGQTVTLRCDPISGHDNLYWYRRVMGKEIKFLLHFVKESKQDESGMPNNRFLAERTGGTYSTLKVQPAELEDSGVYFCASSQDGGHRQYFGPGTRLTVT.

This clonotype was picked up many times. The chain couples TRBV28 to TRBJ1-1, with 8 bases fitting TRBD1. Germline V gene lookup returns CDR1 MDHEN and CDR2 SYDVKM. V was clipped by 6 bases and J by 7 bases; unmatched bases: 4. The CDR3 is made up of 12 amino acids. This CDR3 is CASRTGTGEAFF. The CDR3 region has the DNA TGTGCCAGCAGAACCGGGACAGGTGAAGCTTTCTTT.

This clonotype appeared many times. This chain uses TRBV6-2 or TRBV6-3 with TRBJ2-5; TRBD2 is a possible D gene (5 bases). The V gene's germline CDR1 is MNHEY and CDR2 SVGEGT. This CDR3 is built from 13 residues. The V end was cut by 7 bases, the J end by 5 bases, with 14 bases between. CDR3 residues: CASINQPGETQYF. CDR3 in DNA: TGTGCCAGCATTAACCAACCGGGGGAGACCCAGTACTTC.

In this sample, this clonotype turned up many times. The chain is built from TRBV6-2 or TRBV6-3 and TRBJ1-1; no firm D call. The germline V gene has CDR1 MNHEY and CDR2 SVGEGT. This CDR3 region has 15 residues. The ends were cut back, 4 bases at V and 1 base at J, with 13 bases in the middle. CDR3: CASSLSLSSNTEAFF. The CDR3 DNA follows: TGTGCCAGCAGTTTGTCATTGTCGTCGAACACTGAAGCTTTCTTT.

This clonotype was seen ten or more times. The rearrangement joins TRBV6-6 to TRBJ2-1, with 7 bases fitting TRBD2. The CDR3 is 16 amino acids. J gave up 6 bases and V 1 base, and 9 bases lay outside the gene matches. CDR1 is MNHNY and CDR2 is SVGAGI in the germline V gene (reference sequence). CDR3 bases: TGTGCCAGCAGTTACTGGGAGGGCAGGAGAGGCAATGAGCAGTTCTTC. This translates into CASSYWEGRRGNEQFF.

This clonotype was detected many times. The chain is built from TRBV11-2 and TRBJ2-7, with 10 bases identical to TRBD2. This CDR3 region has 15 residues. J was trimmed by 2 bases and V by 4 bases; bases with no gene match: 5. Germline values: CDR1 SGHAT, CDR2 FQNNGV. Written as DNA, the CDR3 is TGTGCCAGCAGCTCTTGGACTAGCGGAACCTACGAGCAGTACTTC. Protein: CASSSWTSGTYEQYF.

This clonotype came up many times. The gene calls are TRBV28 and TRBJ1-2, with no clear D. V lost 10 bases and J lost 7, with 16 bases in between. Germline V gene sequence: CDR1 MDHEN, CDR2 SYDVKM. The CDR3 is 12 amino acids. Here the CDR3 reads CAIGAMLGGYTF. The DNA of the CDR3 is TGTGCCATAGGCGCAATGTTGGGTGGCTACACCTTC.

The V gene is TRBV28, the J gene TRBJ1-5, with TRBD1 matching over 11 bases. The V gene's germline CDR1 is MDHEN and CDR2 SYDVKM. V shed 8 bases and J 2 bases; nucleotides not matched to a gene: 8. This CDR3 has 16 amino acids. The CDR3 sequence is CASGRTGGLGNQPQHF. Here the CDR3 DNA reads TGTGCCAGCGGGAGGACAGGGGGCCTAGGCAATCAGCCCCAGCATTTT.